This TCR beta chain is drawn from a study of T cell repertoires in breast cancer (dated by TCRdb to about 2016). The study in broad terms: Samples profiled in the study came from tumors, lymph nodes and peripheral blood lymphocytes of breast cancer patients, along with peripheral blood from healthy control donors. Sequencing yielded on average approximately 530,000 sequences per sample and roughly 10 reads per input cell. Because breast cancer has a low mutational burden and common mutations are rare, the study reasoned that TCRs shared between breast cancer patients would target shared antigens. The controls were nine healthy donors whose age range was similar to that of the patients. Tumors and tumor-involved lymph nodes were minced and digested with Liberase and DNase, then filtered through 70-um and 40-um filters. ER+/PR+ status was present in the majority of the approximately 23 patient tumors that were analyzed for shared TCRs. Tumor-free lymph nodes were processed without enzymatic digestion, and Ficoll was used to separate blood samples. What the research found in general, with its limitations: Discarding singleton TCRs and sampling only part of each tumor may have missed genuine antitumor clones. Because transcript abundance and primer differences skewed clone recovery, emulsion RT-PCR was regarded as qualitative rather than quantitative. Shared TCRs were encoded by various nucleotide sequences, which suggests selection and expansion based on antigen. Compared with tumor-free nodes, tumor-involved sentinel lymph nodes shared about fourfold more TCRs with matched tumor repertoires (about 8.3% versus 1.9%). About 18 TCR pairs were shared across seven or more patient tumors and were rarely found in control blood, which suggests possible tumor specificity. TRBV7 predominance was observed among shared TCRs, which possibly reflected tumor recognition or mispriming bias from eight TRBV7 primers.

CDR1 and CDR2 were assigned from the germline V gene (reference sequence) as SEHNR and FQNEAQ. Its CDR3 holds 14 amino acids, cysteine through phenylalanine. The only DNA kept is the CDR3, 42 bases in frame from the first base. V and J are truncated by 6 bases and 3 bases respectively, leaving an intervening sequence of 11 bases. Paired alpha-beta TCRs of CD8+ T cells were analyzed using an expanded emulsion RT-PCR method with primers for all TCR V genes. CD8+ T cells were isolated with a CD8 positive selection kit and were then incubated overnight in roughly 9.1 IU/mL IL-2 prior to emulsion RT-PCR. Library preparation was by emulsion pairing. Unpaired genes were suppressed by a second nested PCR containing blocking oligos, after which a third nested PCR added Illumina adaptors and barcodes. Between about 4,500 and 270,000 T cells, along with C-region, Stepout and V-region primers, were included in each emulsion RT-PCR master mix. Emulsions were generated with the Micellula Emulsion and Purification Kit, and RT-PCR used Qiagen OneStep RT-PCR reagents. Pooled libraries were sequenced on an Illumina MiSeq with paired-end 2 x 250 reads. On the authors' methods: In Galaxy, read pairs were joined and then clipped at the engineered overlap into separate alpha and beta files, and any unclipped reads were discarded. To assign alpha-beta pairs, the researchers used CompleteTCR, a MiTCR-based pipeline that relies on an R script to link chains sharing read cluster identifiers. TCR sequences observed only once, about 1-3.4%, were removed as potential sequencing errors. TCRdb reran the public reads through fastp at Q25 and MiXCR, keeping productive beta chains. For every CDR3 protein sequence, its rows merge into one entry that carries the most common genes and DNA. The V and J calls, along with clone size, are taken from TCRdb and not from the paper's own processing. The sample contains around 43,000 distinct CDR3 sequences, about 48% of them found a single time. About 60% of the sample lies in the top ten.

As a fraction of the sample, this clonotype is medium-sized (0.01 to 0.1%). Its binding antigen is unknown. Base qualities are missing; no much larger clone stands one base away. The chain joins TRBV7-9 to TRBJ2-2; a weak D assignment points to TRBD1 (6 bases agree). The source of this sequence is a pool of human donors with breast cancer or a healthy control (not recorded which). Sequencing input: CD8+ T cells. Here is the DNA: TGTGCCAGCAGTTACGGGACACACACCGGGGAGCTGTTTTTT. This sequence encodes CASSYGTHTGELFF.